The entry that follows covers one T cell receptor beta chain sequence. Sequencing was performed with immunoSEQ multiplex PCR; in TCRdb, only in-frame clones are kept and a portion is missing. Among about 85,000 clones listed, 75% to 85% were seen once. The data originate from a study of cytotoxic CD8 clonotypes in ibrutinib-treated CLL. Trimming stripped 1 base from V and 1 base from J, with 7 bases between. From germline, CDR1 is MDHEN and CDR2 SYDVKM. CDR3 length equals 14 residues. This chain joins TRBV28 and TRBJ1-1; D uncertain. This sequence originates from a human donor with chronic lymphocytic leukemia. Sample: PBMCs, taken after 12 months of ibrutinib treatment. CDR3 coding DNA: TGTGCCAGCAGTTTATCGGGCCCGAACACTGAAGCTTTCTTT. Translated: CASSLSGPNTEAFF.